This T cell receptor (beta chain) was obtained from a study of blood T cells in healthy people across ages. The authors isolated at least 6 million PBMCs per sample. Combining a sample-barcoded 5' primer with a J-beta primer mix, a second PCR ran for roughly 6 to 11 cycles. Each CDR3 protein is one row after TCRdb ran MiXCR on the 5' RACE reads. The profile shows some 1.8 million distinct CDR3 sequences, around 40% of them singletons. Specimen: blood. This TCR was sampled from a human donor in good health.

CDR3 sequence reads: CASSLEGGGWKDTQYF. CDR3 DNA sequence: TGCGCCAGCAGCTTGGAGGGCGGGGGGTGGAAAGATACGCAGTATTTT. V gene TRBV5-1 combines with J gene TRBJ2-3; 8 bases align to TRBD2. The germline gives CDR1 SGHRS, CDR2 YFSETQ. Trimming removed 0 bases from V and 5 bases from J; junction bases left unmatched: 8. The CDR3 loop spans 16 amino acids. The full variable domain, rest sourced from reference TRBV5-1 and TRBJ2-3, is KAGVTQTPRYLIKTRGQQVTLSCSPISGHRSVSWYQQTPGQGLQFLFEYFSETQRNKGNFPGRFSGRQFSNSRSEMNVSTLELGDSALYLCASSLEGGGWKDTQYFGPGTRLTVL.